Below are 17 T cell receptor beta chains sequenced from a single sample in a study of control samples from healthy donors and cancer patients. The table came from immunoSEQ multiplex PCR; TCRdb's copy has only in-frame clones and leaves some out. The sample carries some 150,000 clones, 93% recorded once. The source material was blood. These receptors were taken from a man aged 50 to 60 in good health.

CDR3 bases: TGCGCCAGCAGCTTGGGTAGCGGGAGTATCGACGAGCAGTACTTC. It specifies CASSLGSGSIDEQYF. The chain couples TRBV5-1 to TRBJ2-7; TRBD2 matches at 9 bases. This CDR3 contains 15 residues. Germline CDR1 is SGHRS and CDR2 is YFSETQ. V gave up 0 bases and J gave up 5 bases; unmatched junction bases: 6.

The rearrangement uses TRBV3-1 (or the pseudogene TRBV3-2) and TRBJ2-3, with TRBD2 matching 11 bases. The germline gives CDR1 LGHDT, CDR2 YNNKEL (reference sequence). V was pared by 3 bases and J by 4 bases, with 6 bases of the junction left unmatched. The CDR3 runs 16 residues. CDR3 bases: TGTGCCAGCAGCCACCTTACTAGCGGGAGCCCAGATACGCAGTATTTT. It is translated as CASSHLTSGSPDTQYF.

The chain employs TRBV15 and TRBJ2-3; 8 nucleotides agree with TRBD1. Germline V gives CDR1 LNHNV, CDR2 YYDKDF (reference sequence). CDR3 length: 16 residues. V dropped 3 bases and J dropped 3; count of bases not matched to a gene: 8. CDR3 in DNA: TGTGCCACCAGCAGCGGAATCCGGGACAGGACAGATACGCAGTATTTT. Its protein is CATSSGIRDRTDTQYF.

The chain joins TRBV27 to TRBJ2-5, with D hard to call. This CDR3 spans 14 amino acids. Trimming removed 1 base at V and 0 bases at J, with 6 bases between. Germline CDR1 MNHEY, CDR2 SMNVEV (reference sequence). CDR3 protein: CASSLFMNQETQYF. As DNA, the CDR3 is TGTGCCAGCAGTTTATTTATGAACCAAGAGACCCAGTACTTC.

The V gene is TRBV28, the J gene TRBJ1-5; D may be TRBD1 (6 bases). CDR1 is MDHEN and CDR2 is SYDVKM in the germline V gene. V gave up 6 bases and J gave up 1 base, with 13 bases separating them. The CDR3 length is 15 residues. The chain's CDR3 is CASRSQGLSNQPQHF. The CDR3 coding sequence is TGTGCCAGCAGATCACAGGGTTTGAGCAATCAGCCCCAGCATTTT. Together with reference TRBV28 and TRBJ1-5, the CDR3 gives the full variable domain: DVKVTQSSRYLVKRTGEKVFLECVQDMDHENMFWYRQDPGLGLRLIYFSYDVKMKEKGDIPEGYSVSREKKERFSLILESASTNQTSMYLCASRSQGLSNQPQHFGDGTRLSIL.

The chain has TRBV6-5 and TRBJ2-7; D possibly matches TRBD1 or TRBD2 (5 bases each). Germline V gives CDR1 MNHEY, CDR2 SVGAGI. The V gene lost 2 bases and the J gene lost 6 bases, with 8 bases spanning the gap. The CDR3 is 12 amino acids. CDR3 in amino acids: CASSYERGEQYF. The DNA of the CDR3 is TGTGCCAGCAGTTACGAGAGGGGCGAGCAGTACTTC.

This chain joins TRBV6-6 and TRBJ1-1, with unresolved D. CDR3 length: 12 amino acids. Germline values: CDR1 MNHNY, CDR2 SVGAGI (reference sequence). Trimming took 4 bases from V and 1 from J, leaving 4 bases between them. The CDR3 region has the DNA TGTGCCAGCAGTTGGGGGAACACTGAAGCTTTCTTT. This sequence encodes CASSWGNTEAFF.

The chain has TRBV12-3 or TRBV12-4 and TRBJ1-1; D unresolved. This CDR3 contains 11 residues. Trimming left V 6 bases short and J 7 bases short, with 9 bases between. The CDR3 DNA is TGTGCCAGCAGCCCTGGGATTGAAGCTTTCTTT. This codes for CASSPGIEAFF.

The sample holds one count of this clone. The chain combines TRBV19 with TRBJ1-6; the match to TRBD1 covers 9 bases. The ends lost 6 bases at V and 7 bases at J; junction bases unmatched: 7. Germline values: CDR1 LNHDA, CDR2 SQIVND (reference sequence). The CDR3 covers 15 residues. Here the CDR3 DNA reads TGTGCCAGTAGGACAGGGGGACCGGGGAATTCACCCCTCCACTTT. Protein sequence: CASRTGGPGNSPLHF.

The chain combines TRBV27 with TRBJ2-2, with TRBD2 matching over 8 bases. With V trimmed by 5 bases and J by 6 bases, 5 bases remained unmatched. CDR1 is MNHEY and CDR2 is SMNVEV in the germline V gene (reference sequence). The CDR3 runs to 14 residues. CDR3 DNA: TGTGCCAGCAGTGTGACTAGCGTTGCCGGGGAGCTGTTTTTT. The encoded protein is CASSVTSVAGELFF.

The rearrangement uses TRBV15 and TRBJ1-2; tentative D call: TRBD1 (6 bases). CDR1 and CDR2 from the germline V gene are LNHNV and YYDKDF (reference sequence). The CDR3 covers 16 residues. V was trimmed by 0 bases and J by 8 bases, leaving 19 bases between them. The CDR3 reads CATSRDSRTGLGGYTF. The CDR3 DNA follows: TGTGCCACCAGCAGAGATTCACGTACAGGGCTAGGGGGCTACACCTTC.

This sequence joins TRBV5-8 and TRBJ1-2, with 8 positions matching TRBD1. CDR1 is SGHTS and CDR2 is YDEGEE in the germline V gene. The CDR3 sequence is 12 residues long. J lost 5 bases, V lost 4 bases, and 1 base had no gene match. CDR3 amino acids: CASSRTGYGYTF. In DNA form, the CDR3 reads TGTGCCAGCAGCAGGACAGGGTATGGCTACACCTTC.

The V gene is TRBV28, the J gene TRBJ2-4; D call uncertain. With 6 bases removed from V and 2 bases from J, the gap between germline ends came to 11 bases. This CDR3 has 14 amino acids. Germline CDR1 MDHEN, CDR2 SYDVKM. Here the CDR3 reads CASSLGRTKNIQYF. Written as DNA, the CDR3 is TGTGCCAGCAGCTTAGGGCGAACCAAAAACATTCAGTACTTC.

The chain has TRBV18 and TRBJ1-5; possible D gene TRBD1, 6 bases. The germline V gene has CDR1 KGHSH and CDR2 LQKENI. The length of the CDR3 is 13 residues. Trimming took off 4 bases at V and 7 bases at J, with 11 bases between the two ends. As DNA, the CDR3 is TGTGCCAGCTCACGACAGGTGGGGCAGCCCCAGCATTTT. Translating gives CASSRQVGQPQHF.

In this sample, this clone turned up a few times. The chain combines TRBV12-1 with TRBJ2-7; TRBD2 was called by the table and not checked on the DNA. TRBV12-1 is designated a pseudogene. The CDR3 length is 14 residues. The CDR3: CASSPRGSSVEQYF. The CDR3 DNA sequence: TGTGCCAGCAGCCCTCGGGGGTCTAGCGTCGAGCAGTACTTC.

The V call is TRBV18, the J call TRBJ1-6, with D possibly being TRBD1 (6 bases). Deletions cut 3 bases from V and 8 bases from J, with 8 bases between. This CDR3 has 13 amino acids. CDR1 KGHSH and CDR2 LQKENI come from the germline V gene. The CDR3: CASSPAGDSPLHF. CDR3 coding DNA: TGTGCCAGCTCACCTGCAGGGGATTCACCCCTCCACTTT. The complete variable domain, with remaining parts taken from reference TRBV18 and TRBJ1-6, reads NAGVMQNPRHLVRRRGQEARLRCSPMKGHSHVYWYRQLPEEGLKFMVYLQKENIIDESGMPKERFSAEFPKEGPSILRIQQVVRGDSAAYFCASSPAGDSPLHFGNGTRLTVT.

The chain combines TRBV2 with TRBJ2-5, with a possible D match to TRBD1 (5 bases). The V gene lost 2 bases and the J gene lost 5 bases, with 15 bases spanning the gap. The CDR3 runs to 15 residues. Germline values: CDR1 SNHLY, CDR2 FYNNEI. The CDR3 loop is CASSETGALGETQYF. The CDR3 nucleotides are TGTGCCAGCAGTGAAACAGGCGCCCTCGGGGAGACCCAGTACTTC.